This T cell receptor (beta chain) was documented in a study of preoperative IRX-2 immunotherapy in early breast cancer. Treatment defined: preoperative locoregional IRX-2 cytokine immunotherapy. Patients received preoperative, locoregional IRX-2 cytokine immunotherapy in a phase Ib study. V shed 3 bases and J shed 2 bases, with 13 bases lying between them. The CDR3 contains 16 residues. Germline V CDR1 and CDR2: SGHNT, YENEEA. Sequencing used immunoSEQ multiplex PCR; TCRdb keeps in-frame clones, though not all of them. Found here are roughly 30,000 clones, over 65% of them singletons; the top ten hold about 3.3%.

This receptor was obtained from a human donor with breast cancer. This material was collected from a patient treated with IRX-2 immunotherapy. V and J are TRBV11-3 and TRBJ1-4; D gene uncertain. In DNA form, the CDR3 reads TGTGCCAGCAGCTTGTACCAGGCCGCGACTAATGAAAAACTGTTTTTT. Amino acid sequence: CASSLYQAATNEKLFF.